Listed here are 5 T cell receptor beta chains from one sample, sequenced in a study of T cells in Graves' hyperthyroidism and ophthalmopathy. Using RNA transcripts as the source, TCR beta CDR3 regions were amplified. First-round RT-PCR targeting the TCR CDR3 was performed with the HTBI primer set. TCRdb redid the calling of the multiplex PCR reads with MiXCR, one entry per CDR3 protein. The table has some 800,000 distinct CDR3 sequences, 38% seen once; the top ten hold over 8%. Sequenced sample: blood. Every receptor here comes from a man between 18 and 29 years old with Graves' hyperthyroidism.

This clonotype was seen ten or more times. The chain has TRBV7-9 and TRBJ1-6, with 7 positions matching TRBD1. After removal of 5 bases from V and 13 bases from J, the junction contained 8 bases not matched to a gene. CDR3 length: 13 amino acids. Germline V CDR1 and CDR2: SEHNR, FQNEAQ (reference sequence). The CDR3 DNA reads TGTGCCAGCAGCACCGGGACAGTGGTCCCCCTCCACTTT. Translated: CASSTGTVVPLHF.

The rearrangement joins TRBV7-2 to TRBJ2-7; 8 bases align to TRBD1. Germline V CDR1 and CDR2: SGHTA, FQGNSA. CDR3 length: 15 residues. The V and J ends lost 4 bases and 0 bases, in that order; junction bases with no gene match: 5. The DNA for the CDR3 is TGTGCCAGCAGCTCGCGGACAGGGAGCTCCTACGAGCAGTACTTC. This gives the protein CASSSRTGSSYEQYF.

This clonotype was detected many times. CDR3 loop: CASSPTAPQRGYTF. The DNA of the CDR3 is TGTGCCAGCAGCCCCACGGCCCCACAGCGTGGCTACACCTTC. The chain combines TRBV5-5 with TRBJ1-2, with no clear D. In germline, CDR1 is SGHKS, CDR2 YYEKEE (reference sequence). The CDR3 covers 14 residues. The V and J ends lost 4 bases and 7 bases respectively, with 17 bases between them.

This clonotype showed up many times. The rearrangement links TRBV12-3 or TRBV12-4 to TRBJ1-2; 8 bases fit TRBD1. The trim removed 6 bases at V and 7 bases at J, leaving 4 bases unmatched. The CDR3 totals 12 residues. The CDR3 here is CASSPGGGGYTF. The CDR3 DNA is TGTGCCAGCAGCCCAGGGGGCGGTGGCTACACCTTC.

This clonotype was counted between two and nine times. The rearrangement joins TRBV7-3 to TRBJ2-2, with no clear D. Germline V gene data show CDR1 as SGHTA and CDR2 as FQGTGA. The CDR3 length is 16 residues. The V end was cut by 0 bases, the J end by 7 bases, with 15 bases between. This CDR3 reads CASSLTKDLFGGELFF. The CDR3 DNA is TGTGCCAGCAGCTTAACGAAGGACCTGTTCGGCGGGGAGCTGTTTTTT.